These T cell receptor beta chains were read from a single sample in a study of PD-L1 blockade in urothelial cancer. Sequenced by immunoSEQ multiplex PCR; TCRdb stores in-frame clones only, minus some. The table records 35,000 to 50,000 clones, more than 65% of them present only once. Here the sequenced sample was PBMCs, taken around atezolizumab (anti-PD-L1) treatment. The receptors derive from a man between 65 and 85 years old with urothelial cancer. The CDR3 runs from the conserved cysteine through the conserved F or W. A D gene is named only where the DNA matches it firmly. Clone size is shown for a subset of rows, as once, few, many or a class of expanded clone.

V: TRBV5-8; size: NA; D: TRBD1; J: TRBJ1-2; CDR3: CASSLDRGTVRDGYTF; DNA: TGTGCCAGCAGCTTGGACAGGGGCACAGTTCGGGATGGCTACACCTTC
V: TRBV6-1; size: NA; D: NA; J: TRBJ2-4; CDR3: CASSDPQRLAPDF; DNA: TGTGCCAGCAGTGACCCACAAAGATTGGCTCCCGACTTC
V: TRBV7-3; size: few; D: NA; J: TRBJ1-1; CDR3: CASSFTRVDTEAFF; DNA: TGTGCCAGCAGCTTTACTAGGGTAGACACTGAAGCTTTCTTT
V: TRBV6-1; size: few; D: TRBD2; J: TRBJ2-1; CDR3: CASNPGLAGAEQFF; DNA: TGTGCCAGCAATCCGGGACTAGCGGGAGCCGAGCAGTTCTTC
V: TRBV7-2; size: NA; D: TRBD2; J: TRBJ2-7; CDR3: CASSPNGGGEVYEQYF; DNA: TGTGCCAGCAGCCCCAATGGGGGGGGTGAGGTCTACGAGCAGTACTTC
V: TRBV5-1; size: NA; D: NA; J: TRBJ2-3; CDR3: CASTLSGTSTDTQYF; DNA: TGCGCCAGCACCCTTAGCGGAACCAGCACAGATACGCAGTATTTT
V: TRBV7-9; size: NA; D: TRBD1; J: TRBJ2-5; CDR3: CASSAKLTGGAETQYF; DNA: TGTGCCAGCAGCGCTAAGTTGACAGGGGGGGCAGAGACCCAGTACTTC
V: TRBV7-3; size: NA; D: TRBD2; J: TRBJ2-2; CDR3: CASSPGLAGYTGELFF; DNA: TGTGCCAGCAGCCCAGGACTAGCGGGATACACCGGGGAGCTGTTTTTT
V: TRBV5-4; size: NA; D: TRBD2; J: TRBJ2-7; CDR3: CASSLKSGNYEQYF; DNA: TGTGCCAGCAGCTTAAAAAGCGGGAACTACGAGCAGTACTTC
V: TRBV19; size: few; D: NA; J: TRBJ2-1; CDR3: CASSRGSAYNEQFF; DNA: TGTGCCAGTAGTCGGGGGAGCGCCTACAATGAGCAGTTCTTC
V: TRBV5-4; size: NA; D: TRBD1; J: TRBJ2-7; CDR3: CASRLDRVGYEQYF; DNA: TGTGCCAGCAGACTCGACAGGGTGGGATACGAGCAGTACTTC
V: TRBV27; size: NA; D: NA; J: TRBJ2-5; CDR3: CASSDSYQETQYF; DNA: TGTGCCAGCAGCGACAGCTACCAAGAGACCCAGTACTTC
V: TRBV11-3; size: NA; D: TRBD1; J: TRBJ1-2; CDR3: CASSLMGDRANYGYTF; DNA: TGTGCCAGCAGCTTAATGGGAGACAGGGCTAACTATGGCTACACCTTC
V: TRBV9; size: NA; D: TRBD1; J: TRBJ1-1; CDR3: CASSVQGDTEAFF; DNA: TGTGCCAGCAGCGTACAGGGGGACACTGAAGCTTTCTTT
V: TRBV28; size: NA; D: NA; J: TRBJ1-1; CDR3: CASRHSTNTEAFF; DNA: TGTGCCAGTAGGCACAGCACGAACACTGAAGCTTTCTTT
V: TRBV6-1; size: few; D: NA; J: TRBJ2-7; CDR3: CASSGRASTYEQYF; DNA: TGTGCCAGCAGTGGCAGGGCGTCGACCTACGAGCAGTACTTC
V: TRBV29-1; size: NA; D: TRBD1; J: TRBJ1-2; CDR3: CSVAGTGETVYGYTF; DNA: TGCAGCGTTGCCGGGACAGGGGAAACGGTCTATGGCTACACCTTC
V: TRBV7-2; size: NA; D: TRBD1; J: TRBJ2-3; CDR3: CASSYSGTGTDTQYF; DNA: TGTGCCAGCAGCTACTCCGGGACAGGCACAGATACGCAGTATTTT